This TCR beta chain derives from a study of blood T cell repertoires in COVID-19 (TCRdb year 2020). Background on the whole study: Samples covering the acute and convalescent phases of COVID-19 were provided by collaborators in the United States, Italy and Spain. The dataset comprised deeply sampled blood TCRbeta repertoires from subjects exposed to, actively infected with, or recovered from COVID-19. Where available, HLA class I and class II types were obtained from metadata supplied by the sample provider rather than from assay-based typing. The repertoires were released in a freely available public database intended as a resource for research on the immune response to SARS-CoV-2. Samples came from the ongoing ImmuneRACE study (first 160 participants) plus 1,254 subjects from 6 global collaborators. The material from the prospective study consisted of cDNA or gDNA derived from T cells, B-cell-depleted T cells, or PBMCs. Sample metadata almost always included a de-identified subject ID, COVID-19 status, age in years and sex. Here is what the overall study found, with its caveats: How much clinical and demographic metadata was included differed by source and by participant, and the metadata was provided uncurated.

Whole blood was collected in K2EDTA tubes by collaborating institutions according to the institutions' own protocols. Collaborator samples were shipped for TCRbeta analysis as frozen whole blood, isolated PBMCs, or DNA extracted from either sample type. TCRbeta CDR3 regions were amplified from genomic DNA using the immunoSEQ Assay, a bias-controlled multiplex PCR. As for how the authors treated the data: Nucleated cell counts per sample were estimated from amplification of reference gene primers within the assay. To quantify the absolute abundance of each unique TCRbeta CDR3 rearrangement, sequence reads were collapsed and filtered. For each sample, productive Simpson clonality was calculated as the square root of Simpson's diversity index across productive rearrangements. TCRdb retrieved this table from immuneACCESS and kept in-frame rearrangements only. Not all clones are present; in checked studies, unresolved V genes account for under half, and no reason is known for the remainder. V, J and clone size are taken as reported in that table, and D and trimming were inferred from the DNA itself. Recorded for this sample are about 36,000 clones; roughly four fifths of them occurred a single time. The ten largest clones capture around 42% of the sample.

Trimming takes 3 bases from V and 7 bases from J, and the germline ends sit 7 bases apart. Including cysteine and phenylalanine, the CDR3 has 13 amino acids. The CDR3 DNA has 39 bases and is translated from base 1. Worth noting for this clone: Its antigen target is currently unknown. There are no base qualities to consult, and no much larger clone falls within one base.

The rearranged chain carries TRBV12-3 or TRBV12-4 and TRBJ1-6; a weak D assignment points to TRBD1 (6 bases agree). Sequencing was done on a sample of peripheral blood. This TCR came from a human donor in a cohort sampled during active or convalescent COVID-19. The donor label of this sample is uncertain. DNA sequence: TGTGCCAGCAGTTTTGACAGGAATTCACCCCTCCACTTT. The resulting protein is CASSFDRNSPLHF.